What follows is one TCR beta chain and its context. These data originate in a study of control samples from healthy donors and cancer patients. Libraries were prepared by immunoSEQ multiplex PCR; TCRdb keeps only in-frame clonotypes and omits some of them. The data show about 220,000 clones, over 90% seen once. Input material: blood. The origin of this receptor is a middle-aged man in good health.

CDR3 amino acids: CASSFSRTANTGELFF. The CDR3 DNA follows: TGTGCCAGCAGTTTCAGCAGGACCGCGAACACCGGGGAGCTGTTTTTT. This chain links TRBV27 with TRBJ2-2; D is uncertain. There are 16 residues in the CDR3. Germline CDR1 reads MNHEY; CDR2 reads SMNVEV (reference sequence). Trimming stripped 3 bases from V and 0 bases from J, with 11 bases between.